This T cell receptor (beta chain) derives from a study of T cells in Graves' hyperthyroidism and ophthalmopathy. The wider study: Staff took peripheral blood when the initial diagnosis was made, before any treatment began.

V lost 7 bases and J lost 6, with 19 bases in between. The CDR3 is made up of 15 amino acids. The germline CDR1 and CDR2 sequences are MNHEY and SVGEGT. TCR beta CDR3 regions were amplified from RNA. The primer set for the first-round RT-PCR of the TCR CDR3 was HTBI. TCRdb recomputed calls from the multiplex PCR reads with MiXCR, one row per CDR3 protein. The sample has 360,000 or so distinct CDR3 sequences, 19% seen once. The clonotype was recovered from a woman in her late teens or twenties with Graves' hyperthyroidism. Sequencing was performed on blood. The chain joins TRBV6-2 or TRBV6-3 to TRBJ1-5; D is unresolved. CDR3 protein: CASTLLEGIGQPQHF. CDR3 sequence (DNA): TGTGCCAGCACCCTACTGGAAGGGATAGGTCAGCCCCAGCATTTT.